These 5 T cell receptor beta chains were sequenced from one sample in a study of OX40 agonist ivuxolimab in advanced cancers. Sequencing used immunoSEQ multiplex PCR; TCRdb keeps in-frame clones, though not all of them. In the table there are roughly 40,000 clones, roughly 90% of which are singletons. The material sequenced was CD4+ or CD8+ T cells sorted from blood, taken in a trial of the OX40 agonist ivuxolimab. Receptor source: an adult with an advanced solid tumor such as melanoma, head and neck, liver or kidney cancer.

The J gene is TRBJ2-2, the V gene TRBV11-3, with D maybe TRBD2 (6 bases). Germline CDR1 reads SGHNT; CDR2 reads YENEEA. V gave up 0 bases and J gave up 4 bases, with 15 bases separating them. This CDR3 region has 17 residues. This chain's CDR3 is CASSLDWRAGLTGELFF. The CDR3 nucleotides are TGTGCCAGCAGCTTAGATTGGAGGGCAGGACTCACCGGGGAGCTGTTTTTT.

The CDR3 nucleotides read TGTGCCAGCAGCGTAACGACAGGGGGGGCCCAAGAGACCCAGTACTTC. It encodes CASSVTTGGAQETQYF. The rearrangement joins TRBV9 to TRBJ2-5; 9 nucleotides match TRBD1. This CDR3 comprises 16 residues. With 1 base clipped from V and 1 base from J, the junction kept 5 bases outside the gene matches. Germline-derived CDR1 and CDR2 are SGDLS and YYNGEE.

The CDR3 coding sequence is TGTGCCAGCAGCCCACAGCTGGAGGATCAAGAGACCCAGTACTTC. Protein: CASSPQLEDQETQYF. The genes are TRBV13 and TRBJ2-5; perhaps TRBD2 as D (5 bases). V lost 5 bases and J 2 bases, leaving 15 bases between the germline ends. The CDR3 totals 15 residues. Germline V gene data show CDR1 as PRHDT and CDR2 as FYEKMQ (reference sequence). Filled out from reference TRBV13 and TRBJ2-5, the complete variable domain reads AAGVIQSPRHLIKEKRETATLKCYPIPRHDTVYWYQQGPGQDPQFLISFYEKMQSDKGSIPDRFSAQQFSDYHSELNMSSLELGDSALYFCASSPQLEDQETQYFGPGTRLLVL.

DNA for the CDR3: TGTGTCAGAACCCTGGACAGGGCCACAGATACGCAGTATTTT. It codes for CVRTLDRATDTQYF. The chain has TRBV7-5 and TRBJ2-3; the D call in the table, TRBD1, was not verified against the DNA. TRBV7-5 constitutes a pseudogene. The CDR3 extends over 14 amino acids.

The chain couples TRBV28 to TRBJ1-2; the match to TRBD1 covers 10 bases. Trimming took 7 bases from V and 4 from J; bases not matched to a gene: 6. The CDR3 covers 14 residues. Per the germline V gene, CDR1 is MDHEN and CDR2 is SYDVKM. CDR3 residues: CASTPGQGPYGYTF. Here the CDR3 DNA reads TGTGCCAGCACCCCGGGACAGGGGCCCTATGGCTACACCTTC.